Presented here are 8 T cell receptor beta chains from one specimen sequenced in a study of T cells in Graves' hyperthyroidism and ophthalmopathy. TCR beta CDR3 sequences were amplified from RNA transcripts. RT-PCR in the first round (using the HTBI primer set) targeted the TCR CDR3. Using its own MiXCR run on the multiplex PCR reads, TCRdb lists one record per CDR3 protein. This table has roughly 520,000 distinct CDR3 sequences, roughly 25% appearing once. Material for sequencing was blood. These receptors all stem from a woman in her twenties or thirties with Graves' ophthalmopathy.

At least ten counts were recorded for this clonotype. The genes are TRBV10-3 and TRBJ2-2; maybe TRBD1 (5 bases). The germline gives CDR1 ENHRY, CDR2 SYGVKD. CDR3 length: 15 residues. Between the trimmed V and J ends, which lost 4 bases and 0 bases, there was a span of 9 bases. DNA for the CDR3: TGTGCCATCAGTGGACAGCTCGCGAACACCGGGGAGCTGTTTTTT. It yields the protein CAISGQLANTGELFF.

Details on this clonotype: A read error may explain this, as a much larger clone is one base away. This chain uses TRBV6-1 with TRBJ2-7; D is unresolved. This CDR3 contains 12 residues. Germline V gives CDR1 MNHNS, CDR2 SASEGT. CDR3: CASSEGMSERYF. For the CDR3, the DNA is TGTGCCAGCAGTGAAGGGATGAGCGAGCGGTACTTC.

This clonotype was seen repeatedly, ten times or more. The chain carries TRBV5-1 and TRBJ1-1; D unclear. Germline loops: CDR1 SGHRS, CDR2 YFSETQ. Trimming cost V 0 bases and J 1 base, with 7 bases left between them. This CDR3 region has 14 residues. This CDR3 is CASSLGQTNTEAFF. The CDR3 DNA reads as TGCGCCAGCAGCTTGGGGCAGACGAACACTGAAGCTTTCTTT.

The rearrangement joins TRBV2 to TRBJ2-2, with a possible D match to TRBD2 (6 bases). The ends were cut back, 6 bases at V and 11 bases at J, with 19 bases in the middle. In germline, CDR1 is SNHLY, CDR2 FYNNEI. This CDR3 comprises 14 residues. As DNA, the CDR3 is TGTGCCAGCAGCCCCGGGACTGGATGGGTAGAGCTGTTTTTT. Translating gives CASSPGTGWVELFF.

The chain has TRBV2 and TRBJ1-1, with D perhaps TRBD1 (5 bases). Germline V CDR1 and CDR2: SNHLY, FYNNEI. The length of the CDR3 is 15 residues. Trimming removed 1 base from V and 7 bases from J, with 16 bases in between. The CDR3 nucleotides are TGTGCCAGCAGTGAAGAATTCGGGGGGTTGGGTGAAGCTTTCTTT. Its protein is CASSEEFGGLGEAFF.

This clonotype came up a few times. The chain is built from TRBV7-8 and TRBJ1-1; D not certain. Trimming took 5 bases from V and 0 from J, leaving 19 bases between them. The CDR3 extends over 17 amino acids. The germline gives CDR1 SGHVS, CDR2 FQNEAQ. CDR3 protein: CASSAKPSASLNTEAFF. CDR3 nucleotides: TGTGCCAGCAGCGCCAAGCCCAGCGCCAGCTTGAACACTGAAGCTTTCTTT.

V and J are TRBV24-1 and TRBJ2-2; perhaps TRBD2 as D (6 bases). This CDR3 region has 18 residues. Deletions cut 6 bases from V and 5 bases from J, with 24 bases between. Germline CDR1 KGHDR, CDR2 SFDVKD. Here the CDR3 DNA reads TGTGCCACCAGTAAAGAGGGACTCCGCCCTCACTTGACCGGGGAGCTGTTTTTT. Amino acid sequence: CATSKEGLRPHLTGELFF.

This clonotype was seen at least ten times. The V and J genes are TRBV6-1 and TRBJ2-5; the match to TRBD2 covers 8 bases. This CDR3 region has 14 residues. V gave up 7 bases and J gave up 2 bases; unmatched junction bases: 6. The V gene's germline CDR1 is MNHNS and CDR2 SASEGT. The CDR3 reads CASNRLATQETQYF. In DNA form, the CDR3 reads TGTGCCAGCAATCGACTAGCGACACAAGAGACCCAGTACTTC.